The clone carrying this TCR beta chain was seen a handful of times. Its antigen is currently unknown. The data stem from a study of post-analysis software for immune sequencing data. Overall study context: The cohort encompassed relapsing-remitting, secondary progressive and progressive-relapsing multiple sclerosis disease courses. Study results and caveats: When compared against controls, multiple sclerosis patients showed significantly lower normalized Chao1 diversity. The five TRBV segments detected at higher frequency in patients than in controls included TRBV5-6, TRBV5-1 and TRBV20-1. Those samples that were prepared in the same batch co-clustered strongly by F measure.

Trimming took off 3 bases at V and 0 bases at J, with 14 bases between the two ends. There are 16 residues in the CDR3. From germline, CDR1 is MGHRA and CDR2 YSYEKL. Unique molecular identifiers were built into the TCR beta cDNA libraries. cDNA molecules numbering 400,000 to 550,000 came from roughly 1 to 10 million T cells. MiXCR, run by TCRdb on the PCR reads, gives a single entry per CDR3 protein. This sample yields under 650,000 distinct CDR3 sequences, of which about 40% are seen a single time; 1.5% to 2% belongs to the top ten. Sequenced input: blood. The rearrangement joins TRBV4-1 to TRBJ1-2; D unclear. The clonotype was recovered from a girl aged 5 to 17 with multiple sclerosis. CDR3 bases: TGCGCCAGCAGCCAGGGAATAGAATCTACTAACTATGGCTACACCTTC. Amino acids: CASSQGIESTNYGYTF.